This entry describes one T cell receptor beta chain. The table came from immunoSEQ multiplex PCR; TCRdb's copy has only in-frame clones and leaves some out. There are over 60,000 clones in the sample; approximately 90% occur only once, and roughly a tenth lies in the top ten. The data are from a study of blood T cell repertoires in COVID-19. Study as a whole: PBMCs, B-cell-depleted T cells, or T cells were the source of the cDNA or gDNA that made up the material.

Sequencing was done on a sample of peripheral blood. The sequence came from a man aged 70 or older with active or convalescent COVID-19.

CDR3: CASSAGTSSTDTQYF. DNA for the CDR3: TGTGCCAGCAGCGCCGGGACTAGCAGCACAGATACGCAGTATTTT. V is TRBV2 and J is TRBJ2-3; 9 positions match TRBD2. Looked up from germline, CDR1 is SNHLY and CDR2 is FYNNEI. CDR3 size: 15 residues. V lost 6 bases to trimming and J lost 0 bases; unmatched junction nucleotides: 4.